This T cell receptor (beta chain) was sequenced in a study of CXCR3-negative and CXCR3-positive naive CD8 T cells (dated by TCRdb to between 2017 and 2020). Background on the whole study: In total, around 150 million TRB reads were obtained, or roughly 1.5 +/- 0.3 million reads per library. The TRBV-TRBJ cluster analysis covered naive subsets from about 5 donors and memory cells from 3 donors. The diversity and physicochemical repertoire analyses included 11 donors pooled from two independent experiments. Broader findings and caveats from the paper: Because surface CD5, which has been linked to self-reactivity in mice, was comparable between naive subsets, TCR interaction strength was also inferred from TRB CDR3 physicochemical properties. Repertoire diversity was comparably high in both naive subsets but much lower in memory CD8+ T cells. CXCR3 expression partially decreased after cryopreservation, so most assays used freshly isolated PBMCs. Compared with CXCR3-negative naive cells, CXCR3-positive naive cells had TRB CDR3s with higher hydrophobicity (lower Kidera factor 4), lower energy, and higher strength and volume indices. Naive CXCR3-negative and CXCR3-positive cells from the same donor showed similar TRBV-TRBJ usage, whereas memory cells showed distinct patterns.

Frequency shows this clonotype is medium-sized (0.01 to 0.1%); no count was noted. No cognate antigen has been identified for it. Sequencing used a NextSeq 550. The Human TCR Profiling Kit (MiLaboratory) was used to prepare UMI-labeled 5' RACE TRB cDNA libraries. cDNA synthesis used the entire amount of extracted RNA, and PCR amplification then used the entire amount of cDNA produced. Libraries were prepared in parallel with an identical number of PCR cycles. Per the source publication's procedure: With a minimum of two reads required per UMI, MIGEC and MiXCR pulled out about 53,000 +/- 10,000 unique UMI-labeled TRB cDNA molecules from each library. Each library averaged about 38,000 +/- 11,000 functional in-frame TRB CDR3 nucleotide clonotypes without stop codons. After each sample was downsampled to 5000 UMI-labeled TRB molecules, VDJtools was used to calculate diversity metrics such as normalized Shannon-Wiener and Chao1. Clonotype-size-weighted physicochemical properties of the central five CDR3 residues (interaction energy, strength, volume and Kidera factor 4) were computed in VDJtools. TCRdb reprocessed the reads, so every CDR3 protein sequence counts as one entry and DNA is not shown. TCRdb, not the authors, supplied the V and J calls. The sample table records around 6,900 distinct CDR3 sequences. The ten largest account for 1.4% to 1.5% of the sample.

The CDR3 has 15 amino acids, counting the end cysteine and phenylalanine. The DNA is unrecorded. In the germline V gene, CDR1 corresponds to SGHTA and CDR2 to FQGNSA. For each CD8+ T cell subset, flow sorting was done in triplicate, and a few hundred thousand cells per subset went directly into RLT lysis buffer. To keep memory contaminants out, a stringent definition of naive CD8+ T cells was applied: CD45RO-CCR7+CD27+CD95-. Standard density gradient centrifugation was used to isolate peripheral blood mononuclear cells from buffy coats. A FACSAria III was used to flow-sort naive CD8+ T cells into CXCR3-negative and CXCR3-positive populations. Total RNA was extracted from sorted cells using an RNeasy Mini Kit.

The receptor chain draws on TRBV7-2 and TRBJ2-5; the D gene TCRdb calls, TRBD2, cannot be checked with no DNA. The sequenced material came from naive CXCR3+ CD8+ T cells from blood. Per the publication, the cell subset or site label means: CD45RO-CCR7+CD27+CD95- naive CD8+ T cells expressing CXCR3 (TNR3+). This clonotype was obtained from a human donor in good health. Some clones in this sample may be carry-over from other donors' samples. Here the CDR3 is given as CASRPPHGVSETQYF.